Below are 23 T cell receptor beta chains sequenced from a single sample in a study of regulatory dendritic cells for organ transplantation. Assay: immunoSEQ multiplex PCR; the TCRdb copy retains only in-frame clones and omits some. The sample has 29,000 or so clones, over 60% seen once. Sequencing was performed on memory CD4+ T cells from blood. Subset described: CD45RO+ memory T cells. These receptors originate from a human donor in good health.

The rearrangement uses TRBV6-1 and TRBJ2-5; D possibly matches TRBD1 or TRBD2 (5 bases each). Per the germline V gene, CDR1 is MNHNS and CDR2 is SASEGT. V was cut by 4 bases and J by 5 bases, with 11 bases left in between. The CDR3 contains 13 residues. CDR3 residues: CASSGGTSETQYF. CDR3 DNA: TGTGCCAGCAGTGGAGGGACCTCGGAGACCCAGTACTTC.

J is TRBJ1-5 and V is TRBV5-8, with D unresolved. CDR3 size: 13 residues. Germline assignment: CDR1 SGHTS and CDR2 YDEGEE. V dropped 5 bases and J dropped 1 base, with 7 bases sitting between them. DNA of the CDR3: TGTGCCAGCAGAGGAGGGAGCAATCAGCCCCAGCATTTT. Translating it yields CASRGGSNQPQHF.

This clone was detected only a few times. The CDR3 sequence is CASTRDGSNQPQHF. The CDR3 nucleotides are TGTGCCAGCACAAGGGACGGATCCAATCAGCCCCAGCATTTT. This rearrangement joins TRBV28 to TRBJ1-5; tentatively, D is TRBD1 (5 bases). The CDR3 has 14 amino acids. V was shortened by 7 bases and J by 3 bases, with 13 bases between the two germline ends. Germline V gene sequence: CDR1 MDHEN, CDR2 SYDVKM.

Only one count was recorded for this clone. This chain connects TRBV27 to TRBJ1-2; D is undetermined. CDR3 length equals 12 residues. CDR1 MNHEY and CDR2 SMNVEV come from the germline V gene (reference sequence). V was clipped by 4 bases and J by 4 bases, with 7 bases between them. The CDR3 here is CASSSVGYGYTF. DNA of the CDR3: TGTGCCAGCAGTTCAGTGGGCTATGGCTACACCTTC.

This clone was detected a few times. The J gene is TRBJ2-3, the V gene TRBV7-2; D is possibly TRBD1 or TRBD2 (5 bases each). Trimming left V 2 bases short and J 6 bases short, with 18 bases between. Per germline, CDR1 SGHTA and CDR2 FQGNSA. The CDR3 extends over 16 amino acids. CDR3 nucleotide sequence: TGTGCCAGCAGCTTAACTTTCGGGACCCCGGGGGATACGCAGTATTTT. Encoded protein: CASSLTFGTPGDTQYF.

The gene calls are TRBV10-3 and TRBJ2-1, with 8 bases aligning to TRBD2. Germline V gene lookup returns CDR1 ENHRY and CDR2 SYGVKD. The CDR3 length is 16 residues. Trimming cost V 3 bases and J 6 bases; bases outside gene matches: 10. The CDR3, as DNA: TGTGCCATCAGTGAAGGTCCGACTAGCGATGGCAATGAGCAGTTCTTC. This gives the protein CAISEGPTSDGNEQFF.

The chain is built from TRBV6-6 and TRBJ2-3, with 7 bases identical to TRBD2. Per germline, CDR1 MNHNY and CDR2 SVGAGI (reference sequence). The CDR3 contains 15 residues. Trimming at V came to 4 bases and at J to 4 bases, leaving 8 bases not matched to a gene. The CDR3 region is CASSSTQGRADTQYF. CDR3 nucleotides: TGTGCCAGCAGTTCGACCCAAGGGAGGGCAGATACGCAGTATTTT.

The J gene is TRBJ2-7, the V gene TRBV25-1, with a tentative D call TRBD2 (7 bases). Trimming stripped 3 bases from V and 2 bases from J, with 14 bases between. There are 15 residues in the CDR3. In germline, CDR1 is MGHDK, CDR2 SYGVNS. CDR3 sequence reads: CASSDEGGATYEQYF. The CDR3 region has the DNA TGTGCCAGCAGTGACGAGGGGGGGGCCACCTACGAGCAGTACTTC.

This clone was found a few times. The chain joins TRBV9 to TRBJ1-2; 10 nucleotides align to TRBD1. The CDR3 is 15 residues long. Trimming cost V 3 bases and J 4 bases; bases outside gene matches: 6. Germline CDR1 SGDLS, CDR2 YYNGEE. The CDR3 here is CASSATGQGFYGYTF. The CDR3 nucleotides are TGTGCCAGCAGCGCGACGGGACAGGGGTTCTATGGCTACACCTTC.

This clone turned up a few times. V gene TRBV6-4 combines with J gene TRBJ1-2; 9 bases fit TRBD1. The CDR3 extends over 15 amino acids. Germline V lookup: CDR1 MRHNA, CDR2 SNTAGT. V lost 5 bases and J lost 6; bases outside the gene matches: 10. The DNA of the CDR3 is TGTGCCAGCAGTACCTCCGGGACAGGGAGCGATGGCTACACCTTC. Amino acid sequence: CASSTSGTGSDGYTF.

This clone appeared a few times. The chain uses TRBV6-6 and TRBJ2-2; TRBD1 matches 8 bases. CDR1 MNHNY and CDR2 SVGAGI come from the germline V gene (reference sequence). Germline trimming cut 4 bases from V and 2 bases from J; bases unmatched to any gene: 3. The length of the CDR3 is 15 residues. CDR3 sequence reads: CASSWGQANTGELFF. CDR3 nucleotide sequence: TGTGCCAGCAGTTGGGGACAGGCCAACACCGGGGAGCTGTTTTTT.

CDR3 protein: CASSLGGPGGDSYEQYF. The CDR3 nucleotides are TGTGCCAGCAGCTTAGGGGGCCCCGGGGGAGATTCCTACGAGCAGTACTTC. The V gene is TRBV7-9, the J gene TRBJ2-7; maybe TRBD2 (6 bases). Trimming removed 1 base from V and 1 base from J, with 17 bases in between. The CDR3 runs 17 residues. Germline CDR1 reads SEHNR; CDR2 reads FQNEAQ (reference sequence). Full variable domain (rest looked up from reference TRBV7-9 and TRBJ2-7): DTGVSQNPRHKITKRGQNVTFRCDPISEHNRLYWYRQTLGQGPEFLTYFQNEAQLEKSRLLSDRFSAERPKGSFSTLEIQRTEQGDSAMYLCASSLGGPGGDSYEQYFGPGTRLTVT.

This clone has a single count. This sequence joins TRBV28 and TRBJ1-4; the D is unclear. Trimming took 2 bases from V and 5 from J, leaving 6 bases between them. This CDR3 contains 13 residues. Germline V lookup: CDR1 MDHEN, CDR2 SYDVKM. CDR3 DNA: TGTGCCAGCAGTTTAAACCTAAATGAAAAACTGTTTTTT. It codes for CASSLNLNEKLFF.

The CDR3 nucleotides read TGCAGCGTTTGCTTCTCTGGGGCCAACGTCCTGACTTTC. This codes for CSVCFSGANVLTF. The chain combines TRBV29-1 with TRBJ2-6; no definite D call. The V gene lost 5 bases and the J gene lost 0 bases, with 5 bases spanning the gap. Germline V gives CDR1 SQVTM, CDR2 ANQGSEA. The CDR3 loop spans 13 amino acids.

The V and J genes are TRBV4-3 and TRBJ1-1, with unresolved D. The CDR3 covers 15 residues. Germline V CDR1 and CDR2: LGHNA, YSLEER. Trimming shortened V by 0 bases and J by 6 bases, and 14 bases separated the two germline ends. The CDR3 loop is CASSQDSQAKAEAFF. The DNA for the CDR3 is TGCGCCAGCAGCCAAGATTCCCAAGCAAAGGCTGAAGCTTTCTTT.

This chain connects TRBV4-2 to TRBJ2-3, with TRBD2 matching 13 bases. The germline V gene has CDR1 LGHNA and CDR2 YNFKEQ. Losses at the gene ends were 5 bases for V and 1 base for J; bases not matched to a gene: 9. There are 18 residues in the CDR3. The CDR3 spells CASSAGTSGRAGTDTQYF. For the CDR3, the DNA is TGTGCCAGCAGCGCAGGCACTAGCGGGAGGGCCGGCACAGATACGCAGTATTTT.

About this clone: Relative to the germline gene, one junction end is altered; a read error may explain this. This chain links TRBV23-1 with TRBJ1-5; D is unresolved. TRBV23-1 is classed as an ORF, of uncertain function. The CDR3 spans 14 residues. CDR3 loop: CASTPLTVNPPQHF. The CDR3 nucleotides are TGCGCCAGCACCCCTTTGACCGTTAATCCGCCCCAGCATTTT.

The chain links TRBV7-8 to TRBJ2-1; 7 positions match TRBD2. The CDR3 covers 15 residues. The germline gives CDR1 SGHVS, CDR2 FQNEAQ. J gave up 8 bases and V 5 bases, and 12 bases lay outside the gene matches. CDR3 coding DNA: TGTGCCAGCAGCCTTTTGGGTCTAGCGGTAGATGAGCAGTTCTTC. Translation gives CASSLLGLAVDEQFF. Variable domain in full (rest from reference TRBV7-8 and TRBJ2-1): GAGVSQSPRYKVAKRGQDVALRCDPISGHVSLFWYQQALGQGPEFLTYFQNEAQLDKSGLPSDRFFAERPEGSVSTLKIQRTQQEDSAVYLCASSLLGLAVDEQFFGPGTRLTVL.

To note about this clone: One end of the junction does not line up with germline, which may come from a read error. The genes are TRBV6-5 and TRBJ2-5, with TRBD2 identical over 7 bases. The CDR3 has 15 residues. Looked up from germline, CDR1 is MNHEY and CDR2 is SVGAGI. In DNA form, the CDR3 reads TGTGCCAGCAGATTCTTCACGGGAGGCTCAGAGGCCCAGTACTTC. This translates into CASRFFTGGSEAQYF.

The CDR3 sequence: CASSLFQGSAEAFF. CDR3 nucleotides: TGTGCCAGCAGCTTATTTCAGGGTTCAGCTGAAGCTTTCTTT. The chain carries TRBV7-2 and TRBJ1-1, with a possible D match to TRBD1 (5 bases). This CDR3 spans 14 amino acids. Trimming cost V 2 bases and J 6 bases, with 13 bases left between them. The V gene's germline CDR1 is SGHTA and CDR2 FQGNSA. Using reference TRBV7-2 and TRBJ1-1 for the parts outside the CDR3, the full variable domain is GAGVSQSPSNKVTEKGKDVELRCDPISGHTALYWYRQSLGQGLEFLIYFQGNSAPDKSGLPSDRFSAERTGGSVSTLTIQRTQQEDSAVYLCASSLFQGSAEAFFGQGTRLTVV.

Written as DNA, the CDR3 is TGTGCCTGGAGTGTACTGCGCGGGGGCTACACCTTC. Its protein product is CAWSVLRGGYTF. J is TRBJ1-2 and V is TRBV30; D unresolved. The CDR3 runs 12 residues. CDR1 is GTSNPN and CDR2 is SVGIG in the germline V gene (reference sequence). V lost 0 bases to trimming and J lost 8 bases, with 10 bases between them.

This chain connects TRBV28 to TRBJ2-5, with D possibly being TRBD2 (6 bases). This CDR3 contains 13 residues. The V gene lost 8 bases and the J gene lost 7 bases, with 17 bases spanning the gap. Per germline, CDR1 MDHEN and CDR2 SYDVKM. For the CDR3, the DNA is TGTGCCAGCGGGCGGGAACTGGGGGGGACCCAGTACTTC. It yields the protein CASGRELGGTQYF.

The rearrangement links TRBV5-4 to TRBJ2-1; a weak D match, TRBD2 (5 bases). Germline loops: CDR1 SGHNT, CDR2 YYREEE (reference sequence). Between the trimmed V and J ends, which lost 5 bases and 7 bases, there was a span of 22 bases. The CDR3 contains 16 residues. Written as DNA, the CDR3 is TGTGCCAGCAGATACCAGGCCACCGGAACGGGGAATGAGCAGTTCTTC. Translated: CASRYQATGTGNEQFF.